The TCR beta chain under discussion was sequenced for a study of blood T cell repertoires in COVID-19. CDR3 length: 15 amino acids. V dropped 8 bases and J dropped 4; count of bases not matched to a gene: 8. CDR1 and CDR2 from the germline V gene are MNHEY and SVGAGI. Authors' methods: Estimated nucleated cell counts came from reference gene primer amplification. Measured with immunoSEQ multiplex PCR; TCRdb has only the in-frame clones, and not every one. The DNA gave D and trimming, while V, J and clone size come from that table. The table shows 280,000 or so clones, with approximately 85% occurring only once.

The chain links TRBV6-5 to TRBJ2-2; 9 nucleotides align to TRBD1. The clonotype originates from a human donor in a cohort sampled during active COVID-19. Source material: peripheral blood. The CDR3 protein is CASRTGTGFTGELFF. The CDR3 nucleotides read TGTGCCAGCCGAACCGGGACAGGGTTCACCGGGGAGCTGTTTTTT.